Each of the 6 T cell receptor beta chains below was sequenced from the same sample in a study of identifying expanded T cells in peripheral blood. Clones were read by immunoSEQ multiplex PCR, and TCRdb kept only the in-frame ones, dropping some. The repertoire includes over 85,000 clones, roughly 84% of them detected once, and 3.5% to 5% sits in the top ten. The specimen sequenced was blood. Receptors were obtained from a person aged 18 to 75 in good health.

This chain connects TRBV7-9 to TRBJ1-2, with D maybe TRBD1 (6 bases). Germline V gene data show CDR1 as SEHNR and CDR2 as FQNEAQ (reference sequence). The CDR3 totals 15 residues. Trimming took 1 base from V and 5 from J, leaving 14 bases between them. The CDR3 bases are TGTGCCAGCAGCTTAGAGGGGGGAGGAGAATATGGCTACACCTTC. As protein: CASSLEGGGEYGYTF.

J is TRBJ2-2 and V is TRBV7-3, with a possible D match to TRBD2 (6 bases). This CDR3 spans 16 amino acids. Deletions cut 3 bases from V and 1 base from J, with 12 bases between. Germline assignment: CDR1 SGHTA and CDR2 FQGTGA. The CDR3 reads CASSFGGDRNTGELFF. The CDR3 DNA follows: TGTGCCAGCAGCTTCGGCGGGGACCGGAACACCGGGGAGCTGTTTTTT.

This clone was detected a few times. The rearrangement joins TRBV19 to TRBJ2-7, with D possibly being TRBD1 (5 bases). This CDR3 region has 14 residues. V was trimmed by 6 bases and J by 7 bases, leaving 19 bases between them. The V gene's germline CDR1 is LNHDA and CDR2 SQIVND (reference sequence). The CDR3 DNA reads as TGTGCCAGTAGCATTAGGACATTTGGTACGGAGCAGTACTTC. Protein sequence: CASSIRTFGTEQYF.

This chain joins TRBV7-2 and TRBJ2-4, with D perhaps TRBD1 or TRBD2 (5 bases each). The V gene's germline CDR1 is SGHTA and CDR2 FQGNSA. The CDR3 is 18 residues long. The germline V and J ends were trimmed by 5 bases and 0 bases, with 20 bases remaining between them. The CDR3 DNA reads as TGTGCCAGCAGCCAAGCCTCGAGGGGAAGTCTAGCCAAAAACATTCAGTACTTC. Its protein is CASSQASRGSLAKNIQYF.

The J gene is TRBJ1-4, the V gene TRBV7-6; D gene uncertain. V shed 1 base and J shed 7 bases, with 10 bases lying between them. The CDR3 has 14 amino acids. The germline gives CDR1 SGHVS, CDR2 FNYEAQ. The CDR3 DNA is TGTGCCAGCAGCTTAGAGGTCTGGGGTGAAAAACTGTTTTTT. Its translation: CASSLEVWGEKLFF.

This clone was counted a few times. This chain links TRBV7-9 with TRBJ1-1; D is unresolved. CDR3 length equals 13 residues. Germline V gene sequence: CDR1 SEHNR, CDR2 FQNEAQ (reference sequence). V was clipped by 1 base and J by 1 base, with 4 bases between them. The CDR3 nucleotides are TGTGCCAGCAGCTTAGACTCGAACACTGAAGCTTTCTTT. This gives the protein CASSLDSNTEAFF.